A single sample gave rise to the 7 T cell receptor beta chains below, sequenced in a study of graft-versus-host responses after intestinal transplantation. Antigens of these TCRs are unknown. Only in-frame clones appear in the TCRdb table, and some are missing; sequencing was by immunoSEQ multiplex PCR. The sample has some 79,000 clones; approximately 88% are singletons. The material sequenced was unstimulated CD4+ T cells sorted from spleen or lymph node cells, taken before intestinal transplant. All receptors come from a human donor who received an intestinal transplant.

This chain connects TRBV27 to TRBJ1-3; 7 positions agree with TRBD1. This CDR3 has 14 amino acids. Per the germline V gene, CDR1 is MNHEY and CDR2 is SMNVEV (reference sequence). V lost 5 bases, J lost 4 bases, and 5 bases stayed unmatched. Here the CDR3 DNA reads TGTGCCAGCAGTAAGACAGGGAGGGGAAACACCATATATTTT. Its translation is CASSKTGRGNTIYF.

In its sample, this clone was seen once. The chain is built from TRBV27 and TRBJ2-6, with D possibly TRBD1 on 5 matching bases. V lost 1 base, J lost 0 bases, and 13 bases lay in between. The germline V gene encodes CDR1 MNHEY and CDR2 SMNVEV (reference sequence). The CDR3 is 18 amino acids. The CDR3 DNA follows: TGTGCCAGCAGTTTATGGCAGGGTCCCCTCTCTGGGGCCAACGTCCTGACTTTC. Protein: CASSLWQGPLSGANVLTF.

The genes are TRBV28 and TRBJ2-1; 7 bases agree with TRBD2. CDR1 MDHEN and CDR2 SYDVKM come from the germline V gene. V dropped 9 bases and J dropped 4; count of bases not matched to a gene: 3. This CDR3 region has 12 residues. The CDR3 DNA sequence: TGTGCCAGTCGGGGAGGGTACAATGAGCAGTTCTTC. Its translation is CASRGGYNEQFF.

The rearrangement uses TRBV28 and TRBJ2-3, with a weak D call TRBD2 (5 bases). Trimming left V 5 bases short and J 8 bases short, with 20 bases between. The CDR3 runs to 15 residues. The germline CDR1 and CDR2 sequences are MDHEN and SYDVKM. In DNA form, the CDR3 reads TGTGCCAGCAGTAGTCTGGCGGGTGCCGCAGGTACGCAGTATTTT. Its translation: CASSSLAGAAGTQYF. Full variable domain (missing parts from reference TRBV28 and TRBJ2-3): DVKVTQSSRYLVKRTGEKVFLECVQDMDHENMFWYRQDPGLGLRLIYFSYDVKMKEKGDIPEGYSVSREKKERFSLILESASTNQTSMYLCASSSLAGAAGTQYFGPGTRLTVL.

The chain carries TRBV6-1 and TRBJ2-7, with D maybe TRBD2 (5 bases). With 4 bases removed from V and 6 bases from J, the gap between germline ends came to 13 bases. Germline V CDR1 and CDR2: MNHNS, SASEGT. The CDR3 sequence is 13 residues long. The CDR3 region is CASSALDRGEQYF. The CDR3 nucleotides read TGTGCCAGCAGTGCGCTAGACCGGGGCGAGCAGTACTTC.

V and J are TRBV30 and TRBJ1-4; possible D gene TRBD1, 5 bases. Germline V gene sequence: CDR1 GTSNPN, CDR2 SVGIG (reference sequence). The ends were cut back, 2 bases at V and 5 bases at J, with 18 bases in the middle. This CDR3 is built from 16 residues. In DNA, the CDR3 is TGTGCCTGGAGTATTCGGGGCTGGGGAGGCAATGAAAAACTGTTTTTT. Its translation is CAWSIRGWGGNEKLFF.

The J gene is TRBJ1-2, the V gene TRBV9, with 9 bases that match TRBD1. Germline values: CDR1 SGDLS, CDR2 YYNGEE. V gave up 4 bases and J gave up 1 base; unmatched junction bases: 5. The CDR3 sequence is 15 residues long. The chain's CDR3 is CASSPGDRVNYGYTF. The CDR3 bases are TGTGCCAGCAGCCCGGGGGACAGGGTTAACTATGGCTACACCTTC.